This T cell receptor (beta chain) originates from a study of T cells after yellow fever vaccination. Study-level results: Overall, a small share of clonotypes was seen in both CD4 and CD8 compartments. Repertoires sorted by FACS could include abundant clonotypes that are contaminants from the bulk population. The booster saw the reappearance of most primary-vaccination clones (more than 95% CD4, 70% to 90% CD8).

Regarding this clonotype: The antigen remains undetermined.

Conversion of TCR transcripts into cDNA relied on 5'RACE template switching, which added a universal primer site and UMIs. TCRdb analysed the 5' RACE reads with MiXCR anew, one entry per CDR3 protein. The sample has roughly 340,000 distinct CDR3 sequences, more than 8.5% seen once. CDR3 size: 12 residues. V dropped 1 base and J dropped 11; count of bases not matched to a gene: 1. This receptor was obtained from a man aged 18 to 35 who received the YFV17D yellow fever vaccine. The material sequenced was PBMCs, taken on the day of the first yellow fever vaccination. V is TRBV12-3 or TRBV12-4 and J is TRBJ1-1, with TRBD1 matching over 10 bases. CDR3 bases: TGTGCCAGCAGTTTAGGACAGGGGGCTGCTTTCTTT. This translates into CASSLGQGAAFF.